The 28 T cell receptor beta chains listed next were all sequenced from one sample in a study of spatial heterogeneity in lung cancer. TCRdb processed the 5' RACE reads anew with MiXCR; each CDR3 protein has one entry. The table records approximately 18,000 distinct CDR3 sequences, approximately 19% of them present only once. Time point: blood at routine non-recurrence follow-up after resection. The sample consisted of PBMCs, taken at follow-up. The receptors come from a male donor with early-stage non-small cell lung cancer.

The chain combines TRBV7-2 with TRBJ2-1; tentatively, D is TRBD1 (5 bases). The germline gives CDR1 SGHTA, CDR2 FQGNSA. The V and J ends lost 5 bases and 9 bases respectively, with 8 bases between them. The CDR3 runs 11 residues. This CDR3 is CASSARGEQFF. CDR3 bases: TGTGCCAGCAGCGCTAGGGGTGAGCAGTTCTTC.

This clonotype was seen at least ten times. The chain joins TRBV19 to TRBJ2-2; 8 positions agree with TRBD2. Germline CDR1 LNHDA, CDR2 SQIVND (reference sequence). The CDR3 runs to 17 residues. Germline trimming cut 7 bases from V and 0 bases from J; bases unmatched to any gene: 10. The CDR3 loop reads CASTRGIAGTNTGELFF. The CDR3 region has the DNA TGTGCCAGTACCCGTGGGATAGCGGGGACGAACACCGGGGAGCTGTTTTTT.

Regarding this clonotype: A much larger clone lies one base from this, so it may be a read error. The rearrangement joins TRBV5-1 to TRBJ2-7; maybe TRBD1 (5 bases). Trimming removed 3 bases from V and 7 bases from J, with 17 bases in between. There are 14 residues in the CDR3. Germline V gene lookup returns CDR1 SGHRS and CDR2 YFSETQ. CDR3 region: CASSWAGPRQEQYF. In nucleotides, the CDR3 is TGCGCCAGCAGCTGGGCCGGACCTAGACAGGAGCAGTACTTC.

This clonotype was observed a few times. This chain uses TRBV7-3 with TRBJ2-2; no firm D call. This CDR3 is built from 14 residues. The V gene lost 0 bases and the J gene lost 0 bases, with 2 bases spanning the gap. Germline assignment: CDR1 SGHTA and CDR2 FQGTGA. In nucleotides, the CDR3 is TGTGCCAGCAGCTTAACGGCGAACACCGGGGAGCTGTTTTTT. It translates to CASSLTANTGELFF. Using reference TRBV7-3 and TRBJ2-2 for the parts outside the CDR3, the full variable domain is GAGVSQTPSNKVTEKGKYVELRCDPISGHTALYWYRQSLGQGPEFLIYFQGTGAADDSGLPNDRFFAVRPEGSVSTLKIQRTERGDSAVYLCASSLTANTGELFFGEGSRLTVL.

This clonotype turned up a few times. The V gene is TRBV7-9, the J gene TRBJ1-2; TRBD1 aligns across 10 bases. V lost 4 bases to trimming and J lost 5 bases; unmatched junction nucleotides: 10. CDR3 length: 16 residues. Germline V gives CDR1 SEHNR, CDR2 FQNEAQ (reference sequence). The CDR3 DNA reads TGTGCCAGCAGCTCCAACGCGGACAGGGGGGTTTATGGCTACACCTTC. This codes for CASSSNADRGVYGYTF.

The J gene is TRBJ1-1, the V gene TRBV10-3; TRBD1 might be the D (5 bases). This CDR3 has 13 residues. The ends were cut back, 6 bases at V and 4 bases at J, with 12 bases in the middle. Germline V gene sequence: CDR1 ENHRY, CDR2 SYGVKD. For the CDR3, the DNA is TGTGCCATCAGAGGGGATAAGGTCACTGAAGCTTTCTTT. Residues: CAIRGDKVTEAFF.

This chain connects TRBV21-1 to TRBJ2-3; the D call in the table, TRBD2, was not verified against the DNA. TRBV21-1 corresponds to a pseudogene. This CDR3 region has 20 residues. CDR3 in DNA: TGTGCCAGCAGCAATCTACGGCTAGCGGGGGGCCTTTTCGAGACAGATACGCAGTATTTT. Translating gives CASSNLRLAGGLFETDTQYF.

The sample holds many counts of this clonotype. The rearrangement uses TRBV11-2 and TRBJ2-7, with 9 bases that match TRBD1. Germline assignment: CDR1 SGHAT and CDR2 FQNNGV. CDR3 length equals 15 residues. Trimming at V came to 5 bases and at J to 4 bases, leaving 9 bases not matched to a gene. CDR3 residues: CASSTHRGRGYEQYF. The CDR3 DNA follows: TGTGCCAGCAGCACACACAGGGGGCGCGGGTACGAGCAGTACTTC.

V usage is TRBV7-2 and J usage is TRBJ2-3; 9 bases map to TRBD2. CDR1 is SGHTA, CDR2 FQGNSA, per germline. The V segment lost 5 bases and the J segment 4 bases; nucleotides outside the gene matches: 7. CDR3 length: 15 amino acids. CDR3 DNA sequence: TGTGCCAGCAGCCAAAGCGGGGGGCACCCAGATACGCAGTATTTT. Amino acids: CASSQSGGHPDTQYF.

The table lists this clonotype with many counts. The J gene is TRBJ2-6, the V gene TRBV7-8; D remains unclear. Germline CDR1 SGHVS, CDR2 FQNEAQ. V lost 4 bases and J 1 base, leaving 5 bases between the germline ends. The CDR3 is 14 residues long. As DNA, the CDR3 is TGTGCCAGCAGCTGGGTTTCTGGGGCCAACGTCCTGACTTTC. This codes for CASSWVSGANVLTF.

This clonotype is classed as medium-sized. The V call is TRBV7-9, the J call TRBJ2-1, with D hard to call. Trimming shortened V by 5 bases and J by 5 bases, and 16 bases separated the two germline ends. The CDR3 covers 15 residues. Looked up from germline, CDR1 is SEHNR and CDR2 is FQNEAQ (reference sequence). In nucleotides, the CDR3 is TGTGCCAGCAGCGACTCCCTGGCCGTTCACAATGAGCAGTTCTTC. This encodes CASSDSLAVHNEQFF.

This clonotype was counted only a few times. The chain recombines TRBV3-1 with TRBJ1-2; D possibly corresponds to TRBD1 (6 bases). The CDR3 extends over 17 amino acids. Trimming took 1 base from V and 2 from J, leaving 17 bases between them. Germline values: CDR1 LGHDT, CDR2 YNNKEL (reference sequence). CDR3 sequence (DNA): TGTGCCAGCAGCCAAGTTTTTCCCCAGGGGATGAACTATGGCTACACCTTC. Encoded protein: CASSQVFPQGMNYGYTF.

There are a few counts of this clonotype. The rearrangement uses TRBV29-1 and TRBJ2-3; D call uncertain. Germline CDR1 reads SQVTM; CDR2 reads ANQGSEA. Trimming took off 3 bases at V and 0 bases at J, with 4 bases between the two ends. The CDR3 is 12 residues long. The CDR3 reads CSVEDSTDTQYF. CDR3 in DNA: TGCAGCGTTGAGGACAGCACAGATACGCAGTATTTT.

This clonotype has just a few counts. The CDR3 loop is CASSAPGGLAGGRTDTQYF. As DNA, the CDR3 is TGTGCCAGCAGCGCCCCAGGTGGGCTAGCCGGGGGACGCACAGATACGCAGTATTTT. The chain couples TRBV7-9 to TRBJ2-3, with a possible D match to TRBD2 (6 bases). CDR3 length equals 19 residues. V lost 5 bases to trimming and J lost 1 base, with 25 bases between them. The V gene's germline CDR1 is SEHNR and CDR2 FQNEAQ (reference sequence).

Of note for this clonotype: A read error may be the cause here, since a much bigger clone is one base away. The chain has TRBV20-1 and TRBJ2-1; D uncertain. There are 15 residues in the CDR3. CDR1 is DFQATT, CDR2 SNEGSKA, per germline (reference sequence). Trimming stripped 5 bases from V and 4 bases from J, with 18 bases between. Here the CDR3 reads CSALPVSLSYNEQFF. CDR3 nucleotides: TGCAGTGCTCTGCCCGTGTCGCTCAGTTACAATGAGCAGTTCTTC.

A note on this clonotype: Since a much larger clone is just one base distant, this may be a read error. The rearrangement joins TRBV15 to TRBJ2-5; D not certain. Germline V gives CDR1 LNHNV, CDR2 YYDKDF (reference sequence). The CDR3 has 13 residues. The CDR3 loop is CANSTGRKETQYF. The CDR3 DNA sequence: TGTGCCAACAGCACCGGAAGAAAAGAGACCCAGTACTTC.

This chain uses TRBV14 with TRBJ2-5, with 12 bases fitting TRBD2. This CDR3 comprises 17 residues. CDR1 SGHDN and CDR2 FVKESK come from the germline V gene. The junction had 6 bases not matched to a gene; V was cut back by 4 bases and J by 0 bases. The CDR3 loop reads CASSPGGLAGYQETQYF. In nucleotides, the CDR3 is TGTGCCAGCAGCCCAGGTGGACTAGCGGGGTACCAAGAGACCCAGTACTTC.

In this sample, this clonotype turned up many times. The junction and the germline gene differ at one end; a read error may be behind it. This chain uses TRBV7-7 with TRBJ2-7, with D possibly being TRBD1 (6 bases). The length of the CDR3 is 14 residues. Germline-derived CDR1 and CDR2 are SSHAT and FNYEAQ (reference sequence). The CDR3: CASSLGTGLDEQYF. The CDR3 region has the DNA TGTGCTAGCAGCTTGGGAACAGGGTTGGACGAGCAGTACTTC.

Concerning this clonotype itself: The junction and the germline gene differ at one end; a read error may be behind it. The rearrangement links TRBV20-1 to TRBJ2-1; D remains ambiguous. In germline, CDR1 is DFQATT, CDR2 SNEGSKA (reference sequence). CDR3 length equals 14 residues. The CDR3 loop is CSATSPSSYNKQFF. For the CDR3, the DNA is TGCAGTGCTACCTCGCCCAGCTCCTACAATAAGCAGTTCTTC.

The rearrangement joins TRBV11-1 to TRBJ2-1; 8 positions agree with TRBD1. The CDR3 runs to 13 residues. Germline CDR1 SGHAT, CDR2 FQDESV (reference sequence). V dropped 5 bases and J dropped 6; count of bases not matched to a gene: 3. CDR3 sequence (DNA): TGTGCCAGCAGCCGGGACAGGATCAATGAGCAGTTCTTC. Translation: CASSRDRINEQFF.

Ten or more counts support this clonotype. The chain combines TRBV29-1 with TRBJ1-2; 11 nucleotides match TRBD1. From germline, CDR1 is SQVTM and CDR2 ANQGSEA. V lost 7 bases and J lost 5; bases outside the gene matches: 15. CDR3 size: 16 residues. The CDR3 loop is CSASPGQGDPSYGYTF. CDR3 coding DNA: TGCAGCGCCTCTCCGGGACAGGGGGACCCTTCGTATGGCTACACCTTC.

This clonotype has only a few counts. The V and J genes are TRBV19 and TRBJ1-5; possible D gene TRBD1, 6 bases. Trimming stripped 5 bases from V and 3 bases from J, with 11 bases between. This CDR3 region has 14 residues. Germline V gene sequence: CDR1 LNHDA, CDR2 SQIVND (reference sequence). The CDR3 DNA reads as TGTGCCAGTAGTGGGGGGCTTAACAATCAGCCCCAGCATTTT. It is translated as CASSGGLNNQPQHF.

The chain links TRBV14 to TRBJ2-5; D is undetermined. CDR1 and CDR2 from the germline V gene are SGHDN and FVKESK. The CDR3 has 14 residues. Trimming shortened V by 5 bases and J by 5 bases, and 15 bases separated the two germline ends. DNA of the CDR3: TGTGCCAGCAGCTATACCCTAGGAATGGAGACCCAGTACTTC. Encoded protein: CASSYTLGMETQYF. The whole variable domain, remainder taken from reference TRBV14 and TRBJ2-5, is EAGVTQFPSHSVIEKGQTVTLRCDPISGHDNLYWYRRVMGKEIKFLLHFVKESKQDESGMPNNRFLAERTGGTYSTLKVQPAELEDSGVYFCASSYTLGMETQYFGPGTRLLVL.

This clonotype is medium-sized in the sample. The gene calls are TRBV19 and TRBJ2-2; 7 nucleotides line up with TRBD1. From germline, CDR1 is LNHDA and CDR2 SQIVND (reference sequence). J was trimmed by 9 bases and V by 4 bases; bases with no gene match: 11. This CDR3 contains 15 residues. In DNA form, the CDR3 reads TGTGCCAGTAGTAGCCCCGGGACAGCCGACCGGGAGCTGTTTTTT. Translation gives CASSSPGTADRELFF.

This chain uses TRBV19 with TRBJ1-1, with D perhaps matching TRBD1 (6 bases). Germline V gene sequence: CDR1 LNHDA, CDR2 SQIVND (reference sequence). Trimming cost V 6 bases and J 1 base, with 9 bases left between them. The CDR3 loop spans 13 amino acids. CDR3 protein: CASRRTENTEAFF. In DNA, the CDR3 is TGTGCCAGTAGAAGGACAGAGAACACTGAAGCTTTCTTT.

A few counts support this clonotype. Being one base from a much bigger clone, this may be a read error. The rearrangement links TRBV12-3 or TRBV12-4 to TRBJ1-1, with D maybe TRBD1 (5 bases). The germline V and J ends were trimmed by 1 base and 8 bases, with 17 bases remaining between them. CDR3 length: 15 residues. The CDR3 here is CASSLDGIGAQEAFF. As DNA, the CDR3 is TGTGCCAGCAGTTTAGATGGCATCGGGGCTCAAGAAGCTTTCTTT.

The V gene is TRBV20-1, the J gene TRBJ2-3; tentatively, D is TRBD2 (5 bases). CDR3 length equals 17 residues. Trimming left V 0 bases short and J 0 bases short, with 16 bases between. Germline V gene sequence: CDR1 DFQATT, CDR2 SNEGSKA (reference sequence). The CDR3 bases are TGCAGTGCTAGAGATCTCACTAGAATAATGAGCACAGATACGCAGTATTTT. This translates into CSARDLTRIMSTDTQYF.

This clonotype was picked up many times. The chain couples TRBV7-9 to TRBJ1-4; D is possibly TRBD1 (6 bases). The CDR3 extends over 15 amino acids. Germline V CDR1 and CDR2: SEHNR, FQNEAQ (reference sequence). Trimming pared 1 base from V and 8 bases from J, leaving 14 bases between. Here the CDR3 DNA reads TGTGCCAGCAGCTTAGGGTCCGGGGGCGGCGAAAAACTGTTTTTT. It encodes CASSLGSGGGEKLFF.